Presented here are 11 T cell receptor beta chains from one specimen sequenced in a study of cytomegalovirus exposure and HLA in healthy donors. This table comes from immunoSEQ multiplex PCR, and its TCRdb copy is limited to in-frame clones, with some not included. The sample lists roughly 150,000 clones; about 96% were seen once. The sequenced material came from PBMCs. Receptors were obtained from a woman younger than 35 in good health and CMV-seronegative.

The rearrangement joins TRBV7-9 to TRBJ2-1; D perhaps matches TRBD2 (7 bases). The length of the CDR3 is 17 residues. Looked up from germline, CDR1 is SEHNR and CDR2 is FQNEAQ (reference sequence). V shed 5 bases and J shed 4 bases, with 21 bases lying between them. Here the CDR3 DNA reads TGTGCCAGCAGCCAGGAGAGGGGGACTAAAGGTTACAATGAGCAGTTCTTC. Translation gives CASSQERGTKGYNEQFF.

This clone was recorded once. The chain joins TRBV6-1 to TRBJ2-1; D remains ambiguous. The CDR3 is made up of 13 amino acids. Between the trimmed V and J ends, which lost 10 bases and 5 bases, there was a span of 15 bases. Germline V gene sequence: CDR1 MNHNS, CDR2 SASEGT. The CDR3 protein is CATAVWIHNEQFF. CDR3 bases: TGTGCCACCGCGGTTTGGATCCACAATGAGCAGTTCTTC.

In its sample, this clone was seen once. The CDR3 reads CASSLGLAGTTGELFF. As DNA, the CDR3 is TGTGCCAGCAGCCTGGGACTAGCGGGGACCACCGGGGAGCTGTTTTTT. V is TRBV7-2 and J is TRBJ2-2; 13 bases map to TRBD2. Germline CDR1 reads SGHTA; CDR2 reads FQGNSA. V dropped 5 bases and J dropped 4; count of bases not matched to a gene: 4. CDR3 size: 16 residues.

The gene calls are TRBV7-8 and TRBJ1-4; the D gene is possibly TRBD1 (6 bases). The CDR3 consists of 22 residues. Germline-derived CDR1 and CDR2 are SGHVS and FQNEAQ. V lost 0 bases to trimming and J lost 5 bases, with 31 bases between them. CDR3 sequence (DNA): TGTGCCAGCAGCTTAGCCGAGAGGAGTTATTGGGTGGGAGACAGGAAAAATGAAAAACTGTTTTTT. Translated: CASSLAERSYWVGDRKNEKLFF. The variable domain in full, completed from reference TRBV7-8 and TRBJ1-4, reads GAGVSQSPRYKVAKRGQDVALRCDPISGHVSLFWYQQALGQGPEFLTYFQNEAQLDKSGLPSDRFFAERPEGSVSTLKIQRTQQEDSAVYLCASSLAERSYWVGDRKNEKLFFGSGTQLSVL.

CDR3 amino acids: CASSDFQDRGGNEQYF. The CDR3 DNA sequence: TGTGCCAGCAGTGACTTCCAGGACAGGGGTGGAAACGAGCAGTACTTC. The genes are TRBV6-4 and TRBJ2-7; 9 nucleotides line up with TRBD1. The trim removed 1 base at V and 5 bases at J, leaving 9 bases unmatched. CDR1 is MRHNA, CDR2 SNTAGT, per germline. The CDR3 spans 16 residues.

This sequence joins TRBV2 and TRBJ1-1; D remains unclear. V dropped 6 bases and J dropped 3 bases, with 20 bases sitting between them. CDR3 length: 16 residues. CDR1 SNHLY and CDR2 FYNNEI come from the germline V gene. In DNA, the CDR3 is TGTGCCAGCAGATCCGCCCGGGGTTGGTTGGACACTGAAGCTTTCTTT. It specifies CASRSARGWLDTEAFF.

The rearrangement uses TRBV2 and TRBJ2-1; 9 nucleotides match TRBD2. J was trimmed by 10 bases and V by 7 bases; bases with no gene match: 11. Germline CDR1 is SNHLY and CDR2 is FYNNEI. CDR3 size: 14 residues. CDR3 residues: CASNLAGATGEQFF. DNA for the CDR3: TGTGCCAGCAACTTAGCGGGGGCCACAGGGGAGCAGTTCTTC.

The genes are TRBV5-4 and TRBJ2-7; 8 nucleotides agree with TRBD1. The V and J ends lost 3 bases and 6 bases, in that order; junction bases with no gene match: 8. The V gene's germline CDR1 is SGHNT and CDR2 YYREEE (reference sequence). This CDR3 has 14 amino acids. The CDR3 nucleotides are TGTGCCAGCAGCTCTGGGCAGGGGGCTTCCGAGCAGTACTTC. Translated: CASSSGQGASEQYF.

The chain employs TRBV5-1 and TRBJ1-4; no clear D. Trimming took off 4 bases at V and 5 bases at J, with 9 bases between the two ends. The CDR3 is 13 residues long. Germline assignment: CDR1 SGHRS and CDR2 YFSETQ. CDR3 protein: CASSQEVNEKLFF. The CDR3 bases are TGCGCCAGCAGCCAGGAGGTCAATGAAAAACTGTTTTTT.

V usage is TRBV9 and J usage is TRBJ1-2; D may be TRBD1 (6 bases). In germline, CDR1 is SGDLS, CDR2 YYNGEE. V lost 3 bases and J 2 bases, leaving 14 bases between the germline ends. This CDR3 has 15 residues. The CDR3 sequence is CASSARGRENYGYTF. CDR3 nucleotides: TGTGCCAGCAGCGCCAGGGGCAGGGAAAACTATGGCTACACCTTC. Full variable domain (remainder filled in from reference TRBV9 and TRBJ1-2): DSGVTQTPKHLITATGQRVTLRCSPRSGDLSVYWYQQSLDQGLQFLIQYYNGEERAKGNILERFSAQQFPDLHSELNLSSLELGDSALYFCASSARGRENYGYTFGSGTRLTVV.

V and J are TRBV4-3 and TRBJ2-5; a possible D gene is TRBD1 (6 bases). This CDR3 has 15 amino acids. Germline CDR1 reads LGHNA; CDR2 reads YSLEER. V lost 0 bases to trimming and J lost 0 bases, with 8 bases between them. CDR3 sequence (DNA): TGCGCCAGCAGCCAAGACGGGACAAACCAAGAGACCCAGTACTTC. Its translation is CASSQDGTNQETQYF.